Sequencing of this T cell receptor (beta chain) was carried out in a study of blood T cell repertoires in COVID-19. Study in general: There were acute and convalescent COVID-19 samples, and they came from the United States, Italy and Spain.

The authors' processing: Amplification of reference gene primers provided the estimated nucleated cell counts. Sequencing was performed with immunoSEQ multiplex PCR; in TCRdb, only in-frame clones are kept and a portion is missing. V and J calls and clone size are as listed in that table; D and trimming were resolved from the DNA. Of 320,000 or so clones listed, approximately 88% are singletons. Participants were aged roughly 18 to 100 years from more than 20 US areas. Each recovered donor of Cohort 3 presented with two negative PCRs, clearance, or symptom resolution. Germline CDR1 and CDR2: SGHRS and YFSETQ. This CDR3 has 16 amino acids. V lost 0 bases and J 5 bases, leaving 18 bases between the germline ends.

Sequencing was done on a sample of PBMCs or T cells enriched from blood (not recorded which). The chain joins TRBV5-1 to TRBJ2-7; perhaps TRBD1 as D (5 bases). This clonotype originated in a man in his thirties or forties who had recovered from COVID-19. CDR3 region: CASSLAWVGRVDEQYF. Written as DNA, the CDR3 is TGCGCCAGCAGCTTGGCTTGGGTCGGCAGGGTGGACGAGCAGTACTTC.